This T cell receptor (beta chain) appears in the sequencing data of a study of PD-1 blockade in classical Hodgkin lymphoma. Study-wide context: Patients were given intravenous nivolumab, 3 mg/kg, every 2 weeks.

Every patient relapsed after autologous stem cell transplantation, and brentuximab vedotin exposure varied. In regard to this clone: Its matching antigen is unknown.

Germline-derived CDR1 and CDR2 are KGHSH and LQKENI. CDR3 length: 14 amino acids. The ends were cut back, 3 bases at V and 7 bases at J, with 15 bases in the middle. Study-wide results and caveats: By C4D1, diversity of CD4+ TCRs had risen significantly, whereas that of CD8+ TCRs had not. Causes of the repertoire differences remain undefined, possibly disease activity or prior therapy.

Here immunoSEQ multiplex PCR was the method, and the copy in TCRdb shows in-frame clones only, minus some. The sample has roughly 25,000 clones; approximately 67% are singletons. This chain uses TRBV18 with TRBJ1-1, with D unresolved. This TCR was recovered from a human donor with classical Hodgkin lymphoma. This specimen consisted of peripheral blood mononuclear cells (PBMCs), obtained before the second cycle of nivolumab. The CDR3 spells CASSPPPIDIEAFF. The CDR3 nucleotides read TGTGCCAGCTCACCCCCTCCGATTGACATTGAAGCTTTCTTT. The full variable domain, completed using reference TRBV18 and TRBJ1-1, is NAGVMQNPRHLVRRRGQEARLRCSPMKGHSHVYWYRQLPEEGLKFMVYLQKENIIDESGMPKERFSAEFPKEGPSILRIQQVVRGDSAAYFCASSPPPIDIEAFFGQGTRLTVV.